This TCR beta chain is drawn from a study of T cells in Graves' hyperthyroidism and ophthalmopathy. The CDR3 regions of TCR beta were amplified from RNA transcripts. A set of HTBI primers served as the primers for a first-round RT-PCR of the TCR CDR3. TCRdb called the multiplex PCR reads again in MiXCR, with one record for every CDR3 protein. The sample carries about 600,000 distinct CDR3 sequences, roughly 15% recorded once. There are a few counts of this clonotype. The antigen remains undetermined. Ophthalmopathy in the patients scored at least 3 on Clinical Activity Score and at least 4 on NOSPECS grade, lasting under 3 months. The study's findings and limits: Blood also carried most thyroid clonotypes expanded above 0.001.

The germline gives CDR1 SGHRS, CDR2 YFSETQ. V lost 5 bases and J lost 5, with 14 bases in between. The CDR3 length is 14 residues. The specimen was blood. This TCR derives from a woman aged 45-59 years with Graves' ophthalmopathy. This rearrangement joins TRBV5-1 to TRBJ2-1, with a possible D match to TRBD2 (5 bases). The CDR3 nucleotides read TGCGCCAGCAGAAGGTCTAGCAGAGACAATGAGCAGTTCTTC. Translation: CASRRSSRDNEQFF. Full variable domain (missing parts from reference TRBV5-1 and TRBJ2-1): KAGVTQTPRYLIKTRGQQVTLSCSPISGHRSVSWYQQTPGQGLQFLFEYFSETQRNKGNFPGRFSGRQFSNSRSEMNVSTLELGDSALYLCASRRSSRDNEQFFGPGTRLTVL.